A single sample is the source of the 24 T cell receptor beta chains below, sequenced in a study of OX40 agonist ivuxolimab in advanced cancers. Sequenced by immunoSEQ multiplex PCR; TCRdb stores in-frame clones only, minus some. The sample lists 22,000 or so clones; roughly 78% were seen once. Sequencing used CD4+ or CD8+ T cells sorted from blood, obtained in a trial of the OX40 agonist ivuxolimab. The receptors originated from an adult with an advanced solid tumor such as melanoma, head and neck, liver or kidney cancer.

The V gene is TRBV29-1, the J gene TRBJ1-2, with D tentatively TRBD1 (5 bases). The ends were cut back, 4 bases at V and 8 bases at J, with 17 bases in the middle. The CDR3 runs 13 residues. Germline V gene lookup returns CDR1 SQVTM and CDR2 ANQGSEA. CDR3 DNA: TGCAGCGTTGCTTGGAGCGGGGCGAGAGGCTACACCTTC. This codes for CSVAWSGARGYTF.

This clone was observed a few times. The chain recombines TRBV19 with TRBJ1-1; the D is unclear. CDR3 size: 14 residues. The germline V gene has CDR1 LNHDA and CDR2 SQIVND (reference sequence). V gave up 1 base and J gave up 4 bases, with 10 bases separating them. This CDR3 reads CASSIGRVVTEAFF. The CDR3 DNA follows: TGTGCCAGTAGTATAGGGAGGGTGGTCACTGAAGCTTTCTTT. Based on the CDR3 plus reference TRBV19 and TRBJ1-1, the full variable domain is DGGITQSPKYLFRKEGQNVTLSCEQNLNHDAMYWYRQDPGQGLRLIYYSQIVNDFQKGDIAEGYSVSREKKESFPLTVTSAQKNPTAFYLCASSIGRVVTEAFFGQGTRLTVV.

The gene calls are TRBV7-9 and TRBJ2-1; TRBD1 is a possible D gene (6 bases). The V end was cut by 5 bases, the J end by 12 bases, with 11 bases between. This CDR3 spans 11 amino acids. Per germline, CDR1 SEHNR and CDR2 FQNEAQ (reference sequence). CDR3 in amino acids: CASSLTGSQFF. The CDR3 DNA sequence: TGTGCCAGCAGCCTAACAGGGTCGCAGTTCTTC.

The chain has TRBV2 and TRBJ2-2; D is undetermined. Germline CDR1 reads SNHLY; CDR2 reads FYNNEI. The CDR3 is 13 residues long. V lost 6 bases and J lost 0, with 5 bases in between. The CDR3 sequence: CASRVTNTGELFF. As DNA, the CDR3 is TGTGCCAGCAGGGTGACGAACACCGGGGAGCTGTTTTTT.

This clone was picked up a small number of times. The chain joins TRBV5-1 to TRBJ1-1; 7 bases align to TRBD1. The CDR3 length is 15 residues. Germline V gene lookup returns CDR1 SGHRS and CDR2 YFSETQ. The trim removed 1 base at V and 10 bases at J, leaving 13 bases unmatched. For the CDR3, the DNA is TGCGCCAGCAGCTTGAAAAACAGGGGCGGAGGGAGAGCTTTCTTT. Its translation: CASSLKNRGGGRAFF.

This chain joins TRBV14 and TRBJ2-1; possibly TRBD1 or TRBD2 for D (5 bases each). The germline V gene has CDR1 SGHDN and CDR2 FVKESK. V was cut by 6 bases and J by 6 bases, with 18 bases left in between. This CDR3 spans 15 amino acids. CDR3 nucleotides: TGTGCCAGCAGTCGTCTTGTTGGGGGTTTCAATGAGCAGTTCTTC. This translates into CASSRLVGGFNEQFF.

The V and J genes are TRBV28 and TRBJ2-5; no firm D call. V was cut by 4 bases and J by 5 bases, with 17 bases left in between. The CDR3 runs 15 residues. Germline CDR1 MDHEN, CDR2 SYDVKM. Here the CDR3 reads CASSSRRLVTETQYF. The CDR3 DNA reads TGTGCCAGCAGTTCCAGACGGCTAGTGACGGAGACCCAGTACTTC.

This clone was seen only a few times. Other DNA sequences from this sample encode an identical CDR3 as well. This chain connects TRBV7-9 to TRBJ2-7, with 7 bases that match TRBD1. The germline CDR1 and CDR2 sequences are SEHNR and FQNEAQ (reference sequence). V lost 5 bases, J lost 3 bases, and 7 bases stayed unmatched. CDR3 length: 14 residues. As DNA, the CDR3 is TGTGCCAGCAGCCACCGGGACAGAAACTACGAGCAGTACTTC. This codes for CASSHRDRNYEQYF.

DNA of the CDR3: TGCAGTGCTGGGGGGAGCTACACCTTC. Its translation is CSAGGSYTF. The J gene is TRBJ1-2, the V gene TRBV20-1, with D perhaps matching TRBD1 (5 bases). From germline, CDR1 is DFQATT and CDR2 SNEGSKA (reference sequence). The CDR3 has 9 amino acids. V was shortened by 5 bases and J by 9 bases, with 7 bases between the two germline ends.

A few counts support this clone. This sample includes further DNA sequences coding for the same CDR3. The rearrangement uses TRBV19 and TRBJ1-1; possibly TRBD1 for D (5 bases). The CDR3 loop spans 13 amino acids. CDR1 is LNHDA, CDR2 SQIVND, per germline (reference sequence). V was shortened by 7 bases and J by 1 base, with 10 bases between the two germline ends. The chain's CDR3 is CASKTGGNTEAFF. For the CDR3, the DNA is TGTGCCAGTAAAACGGGGGGGAACACTGAAGCTTTCTTT.

CDR3 residues: CASKRAGLQETQYF. The CDR3 DNA follows: TGTGCCAGCAAACGAGCGGGTCTCCAAGAGACCCAGTACTTC. The chain couples TRBV2 to TRBJ2-5, with TRBD2 as a possible D gene (6 bases). V dropped 7 bases and J dropped 1 base, with 13 bases sitting between them. Germline values: CDR1 SNHLY, CDR2 FYNNEI. The CDR3 extends over 14 amino acids.

This chain connects TRBV5-1 to TRBJ2-5, with 7 bases aligning to TRBD2. Losses at the gene ends were 3 bases for V and 4 bases for J; bases not matched to a gene: 6. This CDR3 has 14 residues. Looked up from germline, CDR1 is SGHRS and CDR2 is YFSETQ. The CDR3 DNA reads TGCGCCAGCAGCTCGGGGGGACTGAGAGAGACCCAGTACTTC. Protein sequence: CASSSGGLRETQYF. The full variable domain, with the rest looked up from reference TRBV5-1 and TRBJ2-5, is KAGVTQTPRYLIKTRGQQVTLSCSPISGHRSVSWYQQTPGQGLQFLFEYFSETQRNKGNFPGRFSGRQFSNSRSEMNVSTLELGDSALYLCASSSGGLRETQYFGPGTRLLVL.

This clone was found a few times. The J gene is TRBJ1-5, the V gene TRBV4-2, with D unresolved. The CDR3 runs 15 residues. The germline V and J ends were trimmed by 0 bases and 7 bases, with 13 bases remaining between them. CDR1 is LGHNA, CDR2 YNFKEQ, per germline. The CDR3 DNA reads as TGTGCCAGCAGCCAAGAGGGCGGGGTAGGGCAGCCCCAGCATTTT. Translating gives CASSQEGGVGQPQHF.

The genes are TRBV19 and TRBJ1-1; 9 bases map to TRBD1. This CDR3 has 17 residues. Germline V gene lookup returns CDR1 LNHDA and CDR2 SQIVND (reference sequence). The junction had 13 bases not matched to a gene; V was cut back by 7 bases and J by 1 base. CDR3 residues: CASIHRAGTGTNTEAFF. The CDR3 bases are TGTGCCAGTATTCACCGGGCGGGGACAGGGACGAACACTGAAGCTTTCTTT.

The CDR3 is CAISAGTGQWYF. CDR3 in DNA: TGTGCCATCAGCGCCGGGACAGGGCAATGGTATTTT. The rearrangement joins TRBV10-3 to TRBJ2-3, with TRBD1 matching over 9 bases. The ends lost 6 bases at V and 14 bases at J; junction bases unmatched: 9. Looked up from germline, CDR1 is ENHRY and CDR2 is SYGVKD. This CDR3 is built from 12 residues.

The chain has TRBV6-1 and TRBJ1-6, with TRBD1 as a possible D gene (6 bases). Germline V gene sequence: CDR1 MNHNS, CDR2 SASEGT. Trimming stripped 4 bases from V and 7 bases from J, with 17 bases between. The CDR3 spans 16 residues. CDR3 amino acids: CASSVAGASLNSPLHF. CDR3 nucleotides: TGTGCCAGCAGTGTGGCAGGGGCGAGCCTAAATTCACCCCTCCACTTT.

The chain uses TRBV7-9 and TRBJ1-1; the match to TRBD1 covers 7 bases. After removal of 8 bases from V and 10 bases from J, the junction contained 16 bases not matched to a gene. The CDR3 totals 14 residues. Germline-derived CDR1 and CDR2 are SEHNR and FQNEAQ (reference sequence). The CDR3 DNA reads TGTGCCAGCGGAAATCAGGAGGGGGCGGGAGGAGCTTTCTTT. This codes for CASGNQEGAGGAFF.

This chain uses TRBV5-1 with TRBJ1-5; 7 bases fit TRBD1. The CDR3 contains 14 residues. Germline assignment: CDR1 SGHRS and CDR2 YFSETQ. The trim removed 3 bases at V and 6 bases at J, leaving 6 bases unmatched. The CDR3: CASSSGGFGQPQHF. The CDR3 region has the DNA TGCGCCAGCAGCTCAGGGGGGTTTGGTCAGCCCCAGCATTTT.

J is TRBJ2-7 and V is TRBV7-9; tentatively, D is TRBD1 or TRBD2 (5 bases each). The CDR3 covers 15 residues. The V gene lost 3 bases and the J gene lost 4 bases, with 16 bases spanning the gap. The germline V gene has CDR1 SEHNR and CDR2 FQNEAQ (reference sequence). This CDR3 reads CASSFTGTLRYEQYF. In DNA form, the CDR3 reads TGTGCCAGCAGCTTTACCGGGACGCTTAGGTACGAGCAGTACTTC.

J is TRBJ2-7 and V is TRBV5-6, with 7 bases identical to TRBD2. V lost 4 bases, J lost 2 bases, and 9 bases stayed unmatched. Looked up from germline, CDR1 is SGHDT and CDR2 is YYEEEE. The CDR3 consists of 15 residues. CDR3 residues: CASSRGGGQPYEQYF. CDR3 bases: TGTGCCAGCAGCCGTGGGGGGGGTCAACCCTACGAGCAGTACTTC.

V gene TRBV7-3 combines with J gene TRBJ2-7; no definite D call. Germline CDR1 reads SGHTA; CDR2 reads FQGTGA. Trimming shortened V by 5 bases and J by 6 bases, and 8 bases separated the two germline ends. The CDR3 spans 11 residues. The CDR3 nucleotides read TGTGCCAGCAGCAACGGACGCGAGCAGTACTTC. Protein: CASSNGREQYF.

J is TRBJ2-2 and V is TRBV11-3, with D unclear. The CDR3 has 12 amino acids. CDR1 is SGHNT, CDR2 YENEEA, per germline. V was cut by 1 base and J by 7 bases, with 4 bases left in between. The CDR3: CASSLGRGELFF. CDR3 coding DNA: TGTGCCAGCAGCTTAGGGCGCGGGGAGCTGTTTTTT.

This clone turned up a few times. The chain couples TRBV7-3 to TRBJ2-1; TRBD1 matches 10 bases. The CDR3 consists of 15 residues. CDR1 and CDR2 from the germline V gene are SGHTA and FQGTGA. J lost 7 bases, V lost 4 bases, and 7 bases had no gene match. CDR3: CASSSPGQGSNEQFF. The CDR3, as DNA: TGTGCCAGCAGCTCCCCGGGACAGGGGAGTAATGAGCAGTTCTTC. Supplemented by reference TRBV7-3 and TRBJ2-1, the full variable domain reads GAGVSQTPSNKVTEKGKYVELRCDPISGHTALYWYRQSLGQGPEFLIYFQGTGAADDSGLPNDRFFAVRPEGSVSTLKIQRTERGDSAVYLCASSSPGQGSNEQFFGPGTRLTVL.

The J gene is TRBJ2-6, the V gene TRBV11-1, with D unresolved. V gave up 3 bases and J gave up 0 bases, with 3 bases separating them. Germline loops: CDR1 SGHAT, CDR2 FQDESV (reference sequence). CDR3 size: 14 residues. The CDR3 region has the DNA TGTGCCAGCAGCTTTAGCTCTGGGGCCAACGTCCTGACTTTC. This encodes CASSFSSGANVLTF.